This passage covers 21 T cell receptor beta chains from one sample sequenced in a study of blood T cell repertoires in COVID-19. Repertoires were generated with immunoSEQ multiplex PCR, while TCRdb's copy carries only in-frame clones and drops some. The data show tens of thousands of clones, about 75% seen once. The sample consisted of peripheral blood. These receptors all come from a man aged 80 or over with active or convalescent COVID-19.

In DNA form, the CDR3 reads TGTGCCAGCAGCTTAGCTTCGTGGAGCTCCTACAATGAGCAGTTCTTC. It specifies CASSLASWSSYNEQFF. This chain connects TRBV7-8 to TRBJ2-1; D gene ambiguous. The V end lost 0 bases, the J end lost 0 bases, and 9 bases lay between the germline ends. The CDR3 runs 16 residues. Germline CDR1 SGHVS, CDR2 FQNEAQ.

The chain has TRBV19 and TRBJ1-1; the D gene is possibly TRBD1 (6 bases). Germline CDR1 LNHDA, CDR2 SQIVND (reference sequence). Trimming took off 9 bases at V and 3 bases at J, with 14 bases between the two ends. The CDR3 loop spans 13 amino acids. The CDR3, as DNA: TGTGCCAGCCAAAAAAACAGGGACACTGAAGCTTTCTTT. Protein sequence: CASQKNRDTEAFF.

CDR3 region: CASSTNRGEQYF. In DNA form, the CDR3 reads TGTGCCAGCAGTACTAACAGGGGCGAGCAGTACTTC. The V and J genes are TRBV12-3 or TRBV12-4 and TRBJ2-7; TRBD1 agrees at 7 bases. The CDR3 has 12 amino acids. Germline trimming cut 5 bases from V and 6 bases from J; bases unmatched to any gene: 4.

Only a few counts were recorded for this clone. The chain couples TRBV7-3 to TRBJ2-5, with 8 bases fitting TRBD2. The V segment lost 2 bases and the J segment 5 bases; nucleotides outside the gene matches: 4. The CDR3 is 14 residues long. CDR1 SGHTA and CDR2 FQGTGA come from the germline V gene. The chain's CDR3 is CASSLAGGMETQYF. CDR3 bases: TGTGCCAGCAGCTTAGCGGGGGGTATGGAGACCCAGTACTTC. Full variable domain (missing parts from reference TRBV7-3 and TRBJ2-5): GAGVSQTPSNKVTEKGKYVELRCDPISGHTALYWYRQSLGQGPEFLIYFQGTGAADDSGLPNDRFFAVRPEGSVSTLKIQRTERGDSAVYLCASSLAGGMETQYFGPGTRLLVL.

The chain recombines TRBV18 with TRBJ1-2, with 9 bases fitting TRBD1. J gave up 6 bases and V 3 bases, and 2 bases lay outside the gene matches. Per germline, CDR1 KGHSH and CDR2 LQKENI. The length of the CDR3 is 13 residues. The CDR3 spells CASSPDRGNGYTF. CDR3 nucleotides: TGTGCCAGCTCACCGGACAGGGGAAATGGCTACACCTTC.

V and J are TRBV5-1 and TRBJ1-4, with 7 bases that match TRBD1. V lost 2 bases to trimming and J lost 8 bases; unmatched junction nucleotides: 9. The CDR3 length is 15 residues. Germline loops: CDR1 SGHRS, CDR2 YFSETQ. Here the CDR3 reads CASSFTGAGGEKLFF. The CDR3 nucleotides are TGCGCCAGCAGCTTTACAGGGGCGGGGGGAGAAAAACTGTTTTTT.

The chain links TRBV29-1 to TRBJ2-5; 11 bases are shared with TRBD2. Trimming at V came to 7 bases and at J to 5 bases, leaving 6 bases not matched to a gene. From germline, CDR1 is SQVTM and CDR2 ANQGSEA. CDR3 length: 13 amino acids. DNA of the CDR3: TGCAGCGCCCGACTAGCGGGGTTGGAGACCCAGTACTTC. Translating gives CSARLAGLETQYF.

The table lists this clone with a count of one. The V and J genes are TRBV19 and TRBJ1-5, with 9 bases identical to TRBD1. Germline V gene lookup returns CDR1 LNHDA and CDR2 SQIVND (reference sequence). Trimming at V came to 4 bases and at J to 5 bases, leaving 9 bases not matched to a gene. The length of the CDR3 is 16 residues. The CDR3 DNA is TGTGCCAGTAGTAGAGGTGGACAGGGGAAAGATCAGCCCCAGCATTTT. This codes for CASSRGGQGKDQPQHF.

The chain joins TRBV10-1 to TRBJ2-2, with 7 bases lining up with TRBD1. V lost 9 bases, J lost 2 bases, and 6 bases stayed unmatched. Germline assignment: CDR1 WNHNN and CDR2 SYGVQD (reference sequence). This CDR3 is built from 14 residues. Here the CDR3 DNA reads TGCGCCAGTTCCGGGACAGCCAACACCGGGGAGCTGTTTTTT. Amino acid sequence: CASSGTANTGELFF.

The chain combines TRBV4-1 with TRBJ1-2; D perhaps matches TRBD1 (5 bases). This CDR3 comprises 16 residues. Germline assignment: CDR1 MGHRA and CDR2 YSYEKL. The V gene lost 1 base and the J gene lost 7 bases, with 19 bases spanning the gap. CDR3 amino acids: CASSQVGGDRVFGYTF. The CDR3, as DNA: TGCGCCAGCAGCCAAGTCGGGGGGGACCGAGTCTTTGGCTACACCTTC.

J is TRBJ1-3 and V is TRBV3-1 (or the pseudogene TRBV3-2); D is perhaps TRBD1 (6 bases). Germline V gene lookup returns CDR1 LGHDT and CDR2 YNNKEL (reference sequence). V lost 1 base, J lost 0 bases, and 7 bases lay in between. The CDR3 loop spans 15 amino acids. The CDR3, as DNA: TGTGCCAGCAGCCAAGGGACAGCCTCTGGAAACACCATATATTTT. Protein product: CASSQGTASGNTIYF.

The chain employs TRBV6-5 and TRBJ1-5; 8 bases line up with TRBD1. After removal of 6 bases from V and 1 base from J, the junction contained 5 bases not matched to a gene. Germline lookup yields CDR1 MNHEY and CDR2 SVGAGI. The CDR3 has 15 amino acids. The CDR3 is CASRNRGGSNQPQHF. Here the CDR3 DNA reads TGTGCCAGCAGAAACAGGGGGGGGAGCAATCAGCCCCAGCATTTT.

The J gene is TRBJ2-1, the V gene TRBV4-1, with TRBD1 identical over 9 bases. Germline V gene sequence: CDR1 MGHRA, CDR2 YSYEKL. The CDR3 is 20 amino acids. V lost 1 base, J lost 1 base, and 14 bases stayed unmatched. CDR3 region: CASSQGRGQGRITSYNEQFF. Written as DNA, the CDR3 is TGCGCCAGCAGCCAAGGGAGGGGACAGGGTAGAATCACTTCCTACAATGAGCAGTTCTTC.

This chain joins TRBV28 and TRBJ2-7, with D possibly being TRBD1 (5 bases). Per germline, CDR1 MDHEN and CDR2 SYDVKM. The V end was cut by 4 bases, the J end by 0 bases, with 13 bases between. CDR3 size: 15 residues. The CDR3: CASSYRTFNSYEQYF. The CDR3 nucleotides are TGTGCCAGCAGTTACAGGACCTTTAACTCCTACGAGCAGTACTTC.

V gene TRBV5-1 combines with J gene TRBJ2-5, with 8 bases lining up with TRBD1. Trimming at V came to 4 bases and at J to 4 bases, leaving 6 bases not matched to a gene. CDR1 is SGHRS, CDR2 YFSETQ, per germline. The CDR3 totals 14 residues. CDR3 sequence (DNA): TGCGCCAGCAGCCGTAGACAGGGGCGAGAGACCCAGTACTTC. It translates to CASSRRQGRETQYF. The full variable domain, rest sourced from reference TRBV5-1 and TRBJ2-5, is KAGVTQTPRYLIKTRGQQVTLSCSPISGHRSVSWYQQTPGQGLQFLFEYFSETQRNKGNFPGRFSGRQFSNSRSEMNVSTLELGDSALYLCASSRRQGRETQYFGPGTRLLVL.

This chain links TRBV5-4 with TRBJ1-2; the match to TRBD1 covers 7 bases. J was trimmed by 4 bases and V by 0 bases; bases with no gene match: 3. The CDR3 consists of 14 residues. Germline loops: CDR1 SGHNT, CDR2 YYREEE (reference sequence). The CDR3 protein is CASSLDRGGYGYTF. CDR3 sequence (DNA): TGTGCCAGCAGCTTGGACAGGGGAGGCTATGGCTACACCTTC.

The V call is TRBV2, the J call TRBJ2-1, with TRBD1 identical over 7 bases. Germline loops: CDR1 SNHLY, CDR2 FYNNEI. V lost 4 bases, J lost 5 bases, and 2 bases stayed unmatched. The CDR3 is 13 residues long. CDR3 region: CASSGTGNNEQFF. CDR3 DNA: TGTGCCAGCAGTGGGACAGGCAACAATGAGCAGTTCTTC. Drawing the rest from reference TRBV2 and TRBJ2-1, the complete variable domain is EPEVTQTPSHQVTQMGQEVILRCVPISNHLYFYWYRQILGQKVEFLVSFYNNEISEKSEIFDDQFSVERPDGSNFTLKIRSTKLEDSAMYFCASSGTGNNEQFFGPGTRLTVL.

This clone has only one observation. The chain uses TRBV6-5 and TRBJ2-2, with D perhaps matching TRBD1 (5 bases). The CDR3 runs 15 residues. V lost 6 bases and J lost 1, with 12 bases in between. The V gene's germline CDR1 is MNHEY and CDR2 SVGAGI. CDR3 nucleotide sequence: TGTGCCAGCAGAACAGGACGGAAGAACACCGGGGAGCTGTTTTTT. Protein product: CASRTGRKNTGELFF.

This chain links TRBV5-4 with TRBJ2-2; TRBD2 aligns across 11 bases. This CDR3 comprises 16 residues. From germline, CDR1 is SGHNT and CDR2 YYREEE (reference sequence). V shed 5 bases, J shed 4 bases, and the junction held 7 bases outside the gene matches. CDR3 sequence: CASSPTSGGGTGELFF. The CDR3 region has the DNA TGTGCCAGCAGTCCCACTAGCGGGGGAGGCACCGGGGAGCTGTTTTTT.

The chain is built from TRBV9 and TRBJ2-2; perhaps TRBD1 as D (6 bases). Trimming took 4 bases from V and 5 from J, leaving 15 bases between them. This CDR3 is built from 15 residues. Per the germline V gene, CDR1 is SGDLS and CDR2 is YYNGEE. The CDR3 nucleotides are TGTGCCAGCAGCACCAGCAGGGGTACTACCGGGGAGCTGTTTTTT. It codes for CASSTSRGTTGELFF.

The V call is TRBV29-1, the J call TRBJ2-1; 13 bases line up with TRBD2. The CDR3 totals 15 residues. Trimming took 5 bases from V and 8 from J; bases not matched to a gene: 9. Germline V gene data show CDR1 as SQVTM and CDR2 as ANQGSEA. The CDR3 sequence is CSVPRTSGSADEQFF. The CDR3 DNA sequence: TGCAGCGTTCCTCGGACTAGCGGGAGTGCAGATGAGCAGTTCTTC.